This paragraph reports one TCR beta chain. The data stem from a study of blood T cells in healthy people across ages. Trimming pared 2 bases from V and 4 bases from J, leaving 15 bases between. The CDR3 is made up of 16 amino acids. Germline V gene data show CDR1 as SGHAT and CDR2 as FQNNGV. Using a J-beta primer mix together with a sample-barcoded 5' primer, a second PCR was run for roughly 6 to 12 cycles. One entry per CDR3 protein results from TCRdb running MiXCR on the 5' RACE reads. The sample holds about 510,000 distinct CDR3 sequences, around 27% seen once. This same sample was also part of a study on T cells of mothers and their children. From that paper: For the second PCR, the M1S primer put in sample barcodes and 2-4 random nucleotides.

The J gene is TRBJ2-1, the V gene TRBV11-2; D unclear. The receptor comes from a boy aged 2 to 9 in good health. Material: blood. CDR3 in DNA: TGTGCCAGCAGCTTATTTCGGAGAGATCAGTACAATGAGCAGTTCTTC. Its protein product is CASSLFRRDQYNEQFF.